This is a list of T cell receptor beta chains from one sample in a study of OX40 agonist ivuxolimab in advanced cancers. Some clones are missing from TCRdb's copy, which holds only in-frame ones; the method was immunoSEQ multiplex PCR. The repertoire has about 90,000 clones, 85% to 90% of them found once; the top ten carry 7.4%. The source material was CD4+ or CD8+ T cells sorted from blood, sampled in a trial of the OX40 agonist ivuxolimab. Receptors originate from an adult with an advanced solid tumor such as melanoma, head and neck, liver or kidney cancer. CDR3s include the opening cysteine and the closing phenylalanine or tryptophan. The D gene is left open where the match is weak.

D gene | J gene | V gene | CDR3 protein | CDR3 DNA
. | TRBJ2-3 | TRBV6-4 | CASSVTDTQYF | TGTGCCAGCAGTGTCACAGATACGCAGTATTTT
. | TRBJ2-1 | TRBV18 | CASSPPGAYNEQFF | TGTGCCAGCTCACCACCGGGGGCCTACAATGAGCAGTTCTTC
. | TRBJ2-7 | TRBV7-6 | CASNNRVCPYEQYF | TGTGCCAGCAACAACAGGGTGTGCCCCTACGAGCAGTACTTC
. | TRBJ2-7 | TRBV6-1 | CASSEAESYEQYF | TGTGCCAGCAGTGAGGCTGAGTCCTACGAGCAGTACTTC
TRBD1 | TRBJ1-4 | TRBV7-8 | CASSLSRTGEKLFF | TGTGCCAGCAGCTTATCGAGGACAGGTGAAAAACTGTTTTTT
. | TRBJ2-1 | TRBV6-4 | CASSLTSLDSSSYNEQFF | TGTGCCAGCAGTCTAACTAGCCTCGACTCTAGCTCCTACAATGAGCAGTTCTTC
TRBD2 | TRBJ2-1 | TRBV19 | CASRTGTSGYNEQFF | TGTGCCAGTAGAACCGGGACTAGTGGCTACAATGAGCAGTTCTTC
. | TRBJ2-1 | TRBV7-9 | CASSLGVAPYNEQFF | TGTGCCAGCAGCTTGGGGGTTGCGCCCTACAATGAGCAGTTCTTC
. | TRBJ2-1 | TRBV29-1 | CSVVGGLDEQFF | TGCAGCGTGGTAGGGGGTTTGGATGAGCAGTTCTTC
TRBD2 | TRBJ2-1 | TRBV4-1 | CASSHQSGRQFF | TGCGCCAGCAGCCACCAAAGCGGGAGGCAGTTCTTC
. | TRBJ2-3 | TRBV5-1 | CASSLEISAWGTDTQYF | TGCGCCAGCAGCTTGGAAATATCTGCATGGGGCACAGATACGCAGTATTTT
. | TRBJ2-5 | TRBV7-9 | CASSLADGEETQYF | TGTGCCAGCAGCTTGGCGGACGGAGAAGAGACCCAGTACTTC
. | TRBJ2-7 | TRBV21-1 | CASSIRAGTTYYEQYF | TGTGCCAGCAGCATTCGGGCCGGGACTACTTACTACGAGCAGTACTTC
TRBD2 | TRBJ2-3 | TRBV12-5 | CASGHPSGRADGGGTDTQYF | TGTGCTAGTGGTCACCCTAGCGGGAGGGCCGATGGGGGGGGCACAGATACGCAGTATTTT
. | TRBJ1-1 | TRBV18 | CASSPLSYSQNTEAFF | TGTGCCAGCTCACCACTTTCGTACAGCCAGAACACTGAAGCTTTCTTT
TRBD1 | TRBJ2-7 | TRBV11-3 | CASSPKTGNEQYF | TGTGCCAGCAGCCCAAAGACAGGGAACGAGCAGTACTTC
TRBD2 | TRBJ2-5 | TRBV11-3 | CASSNGWGGTETQYF | TGTGCCAGCAGCAACGGATGGGGGGGAACAGAGACCCAGTACTTC
. | TRBJ2-1 | TRBV6-5 | CASSYSNGGYNEQFF | TGTGCCAGCAGTTACTCGAACGGCGGATACAATGAGCAGTTCTTC
. | TRBJ2-7 | TRBV7-9 | CASSKEIQQYF | TGTGCCAGCAGCAAAGAAATCCAGCAGTACTTC
. | TRBJ2-7 | TRBV29-1 | CSVEGGLALDEQYF | TGCAGCGTTGAGGGTGGCTTAGCTCTTGACGAGCAGTACTTC
. | TRBJ1-1 | TRBV7-9 | CASSSPIWDTEAFF | TGTGCCAGCAGCTCTCCTATTTGGGACACTGAAGCTTTCTTT
. | TRBJ1-5 | TRBV5-1 | CASGPDSGNQPQHF | TGCGCCAGCGGCCCGGACAGTGGGAATCAGCCCCAGCATTTT
TRBD1 | TRBJ2-2 | TRBV7-9 | CASSLISGQGDTGELFF | TGTGCCAGCAGCTTAATTTCCGGACAGGGGGACACCGGGGAGCTGTTTTTT
. | TRBJ2-5 | TRBV5-5 | CASSFWSGLETQYF | TGTGCCAGCAGCTTTTGGTCAGGGCTGGAGACCCAGTACTTC
TRBD2 | TRBJ2-7 | TRBV29-1 | CSALSGGSYEQYF | TGCAGCGCCCTTAGCGGGGGGAGCTACGAGCAGTACTTC
. | TRBJ2-7 | TRBV2 | CASKGYEQYF | TGTGCCAGCAAAGGATACGAGCAGTACTTC
TRBD1 | TRBJ1-5 | TRBV27 | CASSLSGQGHQPQHF | TGTGCCAGCAGTTTATCGGGACAGGGCCATCAGCCCCAGCATTTT
. | TRBJ2-1 | TRBV6-1 | CASSVRKDSYNEQFF | TGTGCCAGCAGTGTACGCAAAGACTCCTACAATGAGCAGTTCTTC
. | TRBJ2-7 | TRBV29-1 | CSVEARGGPNAYEQYF | TGCAGCGTTGAAGCTCGTGGGGGCCCCAACGCCTACGAGCAGTACTTC
. | TRBJ1-2 | TRBV18 | CASSPGRNYGYTF | TGTGCCAGCTCCCCGGGGCGTAACTATGGCTACACCTTC